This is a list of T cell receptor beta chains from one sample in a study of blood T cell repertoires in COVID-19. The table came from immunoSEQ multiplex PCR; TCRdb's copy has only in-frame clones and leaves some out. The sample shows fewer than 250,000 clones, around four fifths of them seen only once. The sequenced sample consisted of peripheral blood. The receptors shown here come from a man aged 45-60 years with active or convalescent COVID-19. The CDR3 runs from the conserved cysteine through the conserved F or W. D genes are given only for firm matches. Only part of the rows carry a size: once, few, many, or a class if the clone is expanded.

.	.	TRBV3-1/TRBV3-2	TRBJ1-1	CASSQDRGRLQAFF	TGTGCCAGCAGCCAAGATAGAGGAAGGCTTCAAGCTTTCTTT
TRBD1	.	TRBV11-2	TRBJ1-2	CASSLTGTGYTF	TGTGCCAGCAGCTTGACAGGGACGGGCTACACCTTC
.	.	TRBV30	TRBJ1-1	CAWSPRQIMNTEAFF	TGTGCCTGGAGTCCCCGACAGATTATGAACACTGAAGCTTTCTTT
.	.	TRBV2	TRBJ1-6	CASKRQLRGSPLHF	TGTGCCAGCAAACGACAGCTTAGAGGTTCACCCCTCCACTTT
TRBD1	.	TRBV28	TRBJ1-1	CASSSPTGANTEAFF	TGTGCCAGCAGTTCTCCGACAGGGGCGAACACTGAAGCTTTCTTT
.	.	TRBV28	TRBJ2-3	CASSLAPPTDTQYF	TGTGCCAGCAGTTTGGCACCCCCCACAGATACGCAGTATTTT
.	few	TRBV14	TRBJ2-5	CASSLPSAGQETQYF	TGTGCCAGCAGCTTGCCGAGCGCGGGTCAAGAGACCCAGTACTTC
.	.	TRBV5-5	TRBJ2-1	CASSSAGGQLRFSYNEQFF	TGTGCCAGCAGCTCTGCGGGGGGACAGCTCCGATTCTCCTACAATGAGCAGTTCTTC
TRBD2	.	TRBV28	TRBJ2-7	CASSLGGGYEQYF	TGTGCCAGCAGTTTAGGGGGGGGGTACGAGCAGTACTTC
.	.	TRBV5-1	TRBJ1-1	CASSLLGQRNTEAFF	TGCGCCAGCAGCTTGCTGGGACAACGGAACACTGAAGCTTTCTTT
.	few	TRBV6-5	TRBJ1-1	CASSYRSNTEAFF	TGTGCCAGCAGTTACCGGTCAAACACTGAAGCTTTCTTT
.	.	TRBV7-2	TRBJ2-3	CASSLGGPSTDTQYF	TGTGCCAGCAGCTTGGGGGGTCCTAGCACAGATACGCAGTATTTT
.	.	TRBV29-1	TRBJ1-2	CSVPLVGDYGYTF	TGCAGCGTTCCTCTTGTAGGGGACTATGGCTACACCTTC
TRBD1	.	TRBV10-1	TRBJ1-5	CATIRDREVQPQHF	TGCGCCACGATCCGCGACAGGGAAGTTCAGCCCCAGCATTTT
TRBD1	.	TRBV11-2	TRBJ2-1	CASSLRTGKYNEQFF	TGTGCCAGCAGCCTGAGGACAGGGAAATACAATGAGCAGTTCTTC
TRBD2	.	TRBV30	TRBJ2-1	CAWSGGAGGPPEQFF	TGTGCCTGGAGTGGGGGAGCGGGAGGGCCCCCTGAGCAGTTCTTC
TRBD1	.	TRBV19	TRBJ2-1	CASSIEPGTGPPGEQFF	TGTGCCAGTAGTATAGAGCCCGGGACAGGTCCCCCGGGTGAGCAGTTCTTC
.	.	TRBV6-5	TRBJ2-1	CASSYSMGGQQSEQFF	TGTGCCAGCAGTTACTCGATGGGAGGTCAACAGAGTGAGCAGTTCTTC
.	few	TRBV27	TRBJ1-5	CASSLSAGPNQPQHF	TGTGCCAGCAGTTTATCCGCGGGGCCTAATCAGCCCCAGCATTTT